The rows below give T cell receptor beta chains drawn from one sample of a study of T cell responses to AZD1222 COVID-19 vaccine. The method was immunoSEQ multiplex PCR; TCRdb's version includes in-frame clones alone and lacks a portion of them. The sample yields 100,000 to 150,000 clones, about 85% seen once. The sample in question was peripheral blood, obtained 28 days after the second AZD1222 dose. The receptor source for this set is an adult who received the AZD1222 COVID-19 vaccine. The CDR3 runs from the conserved cysteine through the conserved F or W. D genes are given only for firm matches. Size is stated for part of the rows, as once, few or many counts, or as a class when the clone is expanded.

len,abundance,d_gene,j_gene,v_gene,CDR3nt,CDR3aa
19,.,TRBD2,TRBJ2-7,TRBV4-2,TGTGCCAGCAGCCAAGATAGAGGTAGCGGGGGGGCCGGGTCTACCGAGCAGTACTTC,CASSQDRGSGGAGSTEQYF
14,once,.,TRBJ1-1,TRBV19,TGTGCCAGTAGTAAACCGAAACCGAACACTGAAGCTTTCTTT,CASSKPKPNTEAFF
17,.,TRBD1,TRBJ1-4,TRBV4-1,TGCGCCAGCAGCCGGAGTGGACAGGGGACAACTAATGAAAAACTGTTTTTT,CASSRSGQGTTNEKLFF
15,.,.,TRBJ2-3,TRBV19,TGTGCCAGTAGTATAAGTCCCGCTCGGGCAGATACGCAGTATTTT,CASSISPARADTQYF
12,.,.,TRBJ2-2,TRBV2,TGTGCCAGCAGTGCCCAGGTCGGGGAGCTGTTTTTT,CASSAQVGELFF
17,.,TRBD2,TRBJ2-5,TRBV13,TGTGCCAGCAGCCGCGTAAAGCGGGGCTTGCTGCAGGAGACCCAGTACTTC,CASSRVKRGLLQETQYF
15,.,.,TRBJ1-1,TRBV7-8,TGTGCCAGCAGCTTAGGAGGGGTGGGCTCCACTGAAGCTTTCTTT,CASSLGGVGSTEAFF
14,.,.,TRBJ2-2,TRBV29-1,TGCAGCGTTGAAGGGGGACCGAACACCGGGGAGCTGTTTTTT,CSVEGGPNTGELFF
17,.,TRBD1,TRBJ1-3,TRBV9,TGTGCCAGCAGCTCCCGAGTGGGACAGAGTTCTGGAAACACCATATATTTT,CASSSRVGQSSGNTIYF
15,few,.,TRBJ2-6,TRBV18,TGTGCCAGCTCACCTGCCCCCTCTGGGGCCAACGTCCTGACTTTC,CASSPAPSGANVLTF
12,.,.,TRBJ2-1,TRBV19,TGTGCCAGTAGTCTGGGGTTCCATGAGCAGTTCTTC,CASSLGFHEQFF
13,.,.,TRBJ2-7,TRBV19,TGTGCCAGTCGGCCAGGGGTGACCTACGAGCAGTACTTC,CASRPGVTYEQYF
15,.,.,TRBJ1-5,TRBV6-1,TGTGCCAGCAGTGAAGCTTTAGGGGTTGGGGCGCCCCAGCATTTT,CASSEALGVGAPQHF
13,.,.,TRBJ1-5,TRBV30,TGTGCCTGGAGCCCCCGGGGGGATCAGCCCCAGCATTTT,CAWSPRGDQPQHF
14,.,.,TRBJ1-1,TRBV6-4,TGTGCCAGCCCCGCAGGATCTGTGGGCACTGAAGCTTTCTTT,CASPAGSVGTEAFF
18,.,TRBD2,TRBJ2-7,TRBV28,TGTGCCAGCAGTAGTCGCCGTAGGCTAGCGGGGTATAACTACGAGCAGTACTTC,CASSSRRRLAGYNYEQYF
15,.,.,TRBJ1-1,TRBV23-1,TGCGCCAGCAGTCAGCGGCACCCGCCTGACACTGAAGCTTTCTTT,CASSQRHPPDTEAFF
16,.,TRBD1,TRBJ2-2,TRBV5-1,TGCGCCAGCAGCGGGACTCCACAGGGGGGAACCGGGGAGCTGTTTTTT,CASSGTPQGGTGELFF
15,few,TRBD1,TRBJ2-5,TRBV19,TGTGCCAGTAGTATATTGGGACAGGGGGAAGAGACCCAGTACTTC,CASSILGQGEETQYF
14,.,TRBD2,TRBJ2-1,TRBV9,TGTGCCAGCAGCGTACTAGCGGGGGGGCTTGGGCAGTTCTTC,CASSVLAGGLGQFF
16,.,.,TRBJ2-1,TRBV6-1,TGTGCCAGCAGTGAAAATTGGCCCGGCCGGATCAATGAGCAGTTCTTC,CASSENWPGRINEQFF
13,once,.,TRBJ2-7,TRBV5-6,TGTGCCAGCAGCTTGGAGGTCCGGTACGAGCAGTACTTC,CASSLEVRYEQYF
15,.,TRBD1,TRBJ1-5,TRBV2,TGTGCCAGCAGCGCCCAATCAGGGGGCTATCAGCCCCAGCATTTT,CASSAQSGGYQPQHF
14,.,.,TRBJ2-7,TRBV5-1,TGCGCCAGCAGCCCCGAGGGGGTCTCCTACGAGCAGTACTTC,CASSPEGVSYEQYF
13,once,.,TRBJ2-2,TRBV3-1/TRBV3-2,TGTGCCAGCAGCCTAACAGGTACCGGGGAGCTGTTTTTT,CASSLTGTGELFF
14,.,.,TRBJ2-7,TRBV28,TGTGCCAGCAGTTTATCTACCACATCCTACGAGCAGTACTTC,CASSLSTTSYEQYF
17,.,.,TRBJ2-3,TRBV9,TGTGCCAGCAGCGTTGGGGATGGGGGGTTTAGGGCAGATACGCAGTATTTT,CASSVGDGGFRADTQYF
15,.,TRBD1,TRBJ2-5,TRBV10-3,TGTGCCATCAGTGGGGACAGGGGGTTCCAAGAGACCCAGTACTTC,CAISGDRGFQETQYF
15,.,.,TRBJ2-7,TRBV5-1,TGCGCCAGCAGCCCTCGTCCGGGACGGACGTACGAGCAGTACTTC,CASSPRPGRTYEQYF
14,.,.,TRBJ1-1,TRBV3-1/TRBV3-2,TGTGCCAGCAGCCAGGGGGACCATGGGACTGAAGCTTTCTTT,CASSQGDHGTEAFF
14,.,TRBD1,TRBJ1-2,TRBV7-9,TGTGCCAGCAGCACAAATACAGGGGGATTTGGCTACACCTTC,CASSTNTGGFGYTF
14,few,TRBD1,TRBJ2-4,TRBV20-1,TGCAGTGCTAGTGTTGGACAGGGATTAGACATTCAGTACTTC,CSASVGQGLDIQYF
14,few,.,TRBJ2-1,TRBV7-2,TGTGCCAGCAGCTTAATAGCGTCCTACAATGAGCAGTTCTTC,CASSLIASYNEQFF
16,once,.,TRBJ1-2,TRBV6-4,TGTGCCAGCAGTGACGAAGGACAGACTCCTAACTATGGCTACACCTTC,CASSDEGQTPNYGYTF
15,.,.,TRBJ2-2,TRBV29-1,TGCAGCGTCCCCCGCGGAGGGGGGAACACCGGGGAGCTGTTTTTT,CSVPRGGGNTGELFF
16,.,.,TRBJ1-5,TRBV18,TGTGCCAGCTCACTAGCAACCGGGACGGAAGATCAGCCCCAGCATTTT,CASSLATGTEDQPQHF
11,.,.,TRBJ1-1,TRBV19,TGTGCCAGCACCGACAGAACTGAAGCTTTCTTT,CASTDRTEAFF
15,.,.,TRBJ1-1,TRBV5-4,TGTGCCAGCAGCTTCCCGGGTGGGGCCACCACTGAAGCTTTCTTT,CASSFPGGATTEAFF
14,.,.,TRBJ1-5,TRBV6-5,TGTGCCAGCTCTTGGGGGAGCTTCAATCAGCCCCAGCATTTT,CASSWGSFNQPQHF
18,.,TRBD2,TRBJ2-3,TRBV3-1/TRBV3-2,TGTGCCAGCAGCCCGATAGCTGGGAGGACTAGCCTTCAAGATACGCAGTATTTT,CASSPIAGRTSLQDTQYF
16,few,.,TRBJ2-1,TRBV21-1,TGTGCCAGCAGCGCCCGGACTAGCGGACTGTACAATGAGCAGTTCTTC,CASSARTSGLYNEQFF
18,.,.,TRBJ2-7,TRBV7-9,TGTGCCAGCAGCTCAACCCCTTTGTTTGTACAGGGCTCCTACGAGCAGTACTTC,CASSSTPLFVQGSYEQYF